Listed below are T cell receptor beta chains from one sample, sequenced in a study of T-cell reconstitution after alpha-beta-depleted transplantation in children. TCRdb ran MiXCR on the PCR reads and lists one entry per CDR3 protein. The repertoire holds roughly 490,000 distinct CDR3 sequences, with 11% as singletons. The sequenced sample was PBMCs, mostly from graft donor cells, obtained 180 days after TCRalphabeta/CD19-depleted stem cell transplant. Receptors originate from a female patient between 2 and 15 years old who had a stem cell transplant for aplastic anemia, so the T cells may come from the graft donor. CDR3s include the opening cysteine and the closing phenylalanine or tryptophan. A D gene is named only where the DNA matches it firmly. Size tells how often a clone was seen (once, few, many) or the class of an expanded clone, and some rows leave it out.

size: NA; V: TRBV5-1; J: TRBJ2-5; D: NA; DNA: TGCGCCAGCAGCTTGACAGGGTCTATGGAGACCCAGTACTTC; CDR3: CASSLTGSMETQYF
size: NA; V: TRBV28; J: TRBJ2-7; D: NA; DNA: TGTGCCAGCAGTTTATATGGGCTAGCGACTCCCTCCTACGAGCAGTACTTC; CDR3: CASSLYGLATPSYEQYF
size: many; V: TRBV4-2; J: TRBJ2-2; D: TRBD2; DNA: TGTGCCAGCGGCGGGCTAGCGGGAAACACCGGGGAGCTGTTTTTT; CDR3: CASGGLAGNTGELFF
size: many; V: TRBV20-1; J: TRBJ1-4; D: TRBD1; DNA: TGCAGTGCTAGATCCCTGACAGGGGGCGAAAAACTGTTTTTT; CDR3: CSARSLTGGEKLFF
size: NA; V: TRBV4-3; J: TRBJ1-4; D: TRBD1; DNA: TGCGCCAGCAGCCTCCAGGGGGAGAACGAAAAACTGTTTTTT; CDR3: CASSLQGENEKLFF
size: few; V: TRBV5-1; J: TRBJ2-1; D: NA; DNA: TGCGCCAGCAGCCCGGATCTGGGTCAGGGATTCTACAATGAGCAGTTCTTC; CDR3: CASSPDLGQGFYNEQFF
size: few; V: TRBV3-1; J: TRBJ2-1; D: TRBD2; DNA: TGTGCCAGCAGCCGAGGACTAGCGGTCTTCTCCTACAATGAGCAGTTCTTC; CDR3: CASSRGLAVFSYNEQFF
size: NA; V: TRBV5-1; J: TRBJ2-7; D: NA; DNA: TGCGCCAGCAGCTTGGACGGGATCTCCTACGAGCAGTACTTC; CDR3: CASSLDGISYEQYF
size: NA; V: TRBV19; J: TRBJ1-2; D: TRBD1; DNA: TGTGCCAGTAGGGGACAGGGCGGCTATGGCTACACCTTC; CDR3: CASRGQGGYGYTF
size: NA; V: TRBV20-1; J: TRBJ2-3; D: TRBD2; DNA: TGCAGTGCGAGCGCTCAAACGACTAGCGGGAGGGATACGCAGTATTTT; CDR3: CSASAQTTSGRDTQYF
size: NA; V: TRBV6-5; J: TRBJ2-1; D: TRBD2; DNA: TGTGCCAGCATGGGTGGCGGGGGAATCTCCTACAATGAGCAGTTCTTC; CDR3: CASMGGGGISYNEQFF
size: NA; V: TRBV5-1; J: TRBJ2-3; D: NA; DNA: TGCGCCAGCAGCTACCTATCCAGGGTAGATACGCAGTATTTT; CDR3: CASSYLSRVDTQYF
size: NA; V: TRBV5-1; J: TRBJ2-5; D: NA; DNA: TGCGCCAGCAGCGGGACCGTCCAAGAGACCCAGTACTTC; CDR3: CASSGTVQETQYF
size: NA; V: TRBV25-1; J: TRBJ2-7; D: NA; DNA: TGTGCCAGCAGTGGGGGGGGGCACTACGAGCAGTACTTC; CDR3: CASSGGGHYEQYF
size: few; V: TRBV7-2; J: TRBJ1-5; D: NA; DNA: TGTGCCAGCAGCCTAGAAGTACCGAAGCCCCAGCATTTT; CDR3: CASSLEVPKPQHF
size: few; V: TRBV27; J: TRBJ2-3; D: TRBD2; DNA: TGTGCCAGCAGTGGCCTAGCGGGAGGGTTAGTAGATACGCAGTATTTT; CDR3: CASSGLAGGLVDTQYF
size: NA; V: TRBV15; J: TRBJ2-3; D: NA; DNA: TGTGCCACCAGCACACAGCGGGTTAGCACAGATACGCAGTATTTT; CDR3: CATSTQRVSTDTQYF
size: NA; V: TRBV28; J: TRBJ1-3; D: NA; DNA: TGTGCCAGCAGTCCCTGGCTGAGCCCCTCTGGAAACACCATATATTTT; CDR3: CASSPWLSPSGNTIYF
size: few; V: TRBV6-5; J: TRBJ2-7; D: TRBD2; DNA: TGTGCCAGCAGTTACTCGATCACACCTAGCGGGGTGGGGGAGCAGTACTTC; CDR3: CASSYSITPSGVGEQYF
size: NA; V: TRBV9; J: TRBJ2-4; D: NA; DNA: TGTGCCAGCAGCGTTCAGGGGTCACATGGGGGGCCAGGCAAAAACATTCAGTACTTC; CDR3: CASSVQGSHGGPGKNIQYF
size: few; V: TRBV29-1; J: TRBJ2-7; D: NA; DNA: TGCAGCGTCTCCGGGGCCCTCTCAGAGCAGTACTTC; CDR3: CSVSGALSEQYF
size: few; V: TRBV20-1; J: TRBJ1-5; D: NA; DNA: TGCAGTGCTACACCGGCCCTAGGATTCAATCAGCCCCAGCATTTT; CDR3: CSATPALGFNQPQHF
size: few; V: TRBV20-1; J: TRBJ2-3; D: TRBD2; DNA: TGCAGTGCCACCGGGACTAGCGGGACTTCAGATACGCAGTATTTT; CDR3: CSATGTSGTSDTQYF
size: few; V: TRBV7-9; J: TRBJ1-1; D: TRBD1; DNA: TGTGCCAGCAGCTTAGAGGGGGCGCAAACTGAAGCTTTCTTT; CDR3: CASSLEGAQTEAFF
size: NA; V: TRBV28; J: TRBJ1-2; D: NA; DNA: TGTGCCAGCAGTCTTACGGAGGGTGGCTACACCTTC; CDR3: CASSLTEGGYTF
size: NA; V: TRBV24-1; J: TRBJ2-1; D: TRBD1; DNA: TGTGCCACCAGTGATTTGCGGACAGGGATTGACAATGAGCAGTTCTTC; CDR3: CATSDLRTGIDNEQFF
size: many; V: TRBV5-1; J: TRBJ2-1; D: NA; DNA: TGCGCCAGCAGCTTGGACCCCGGGCCAAATGAGCAGTTCTTC; CDR3: CASSLDPGPNEQFF
size: many; V: TRBV5-1; J: TRBJ2-1; D: TRBD2; DNA: TGCGCCAGCAGCTTGGACGGACTAGCGGGAGTGGTTGAGCAGTTCTTC; CDR3: CASSLDGLAGVVEQFF
size: many; V: TRBV20-1; J: TRBJ2-1; D: TRBD2; DNA: TGCAGTGCTCGACTAGCGGGAGGTCACTCCTACAATGAGCAGTTCTTC; CDR3: CSARLAGGHSYNEQFF
size: NA; V: TRBV7-8; J: TRBJ2-3; D: TRBD1; DNA: TGTGCCAGCAGCTACCGGGACAGGGGGTTGGATACGCAGTATTTT; CDR3: CASSYRDRGLDTQYF
size: few; V: TRBV20-1; J: TRBJ2-7; D: TRBD2; DNA: TGCAGTGCTCCACTAGCGGGAGGTCGGGAGCAGTACTTC; CDR3: CSAPLAGGREQYF
size: NA; V: TRBV19; J: TRBJ1-2; D: NA; DNA: TGTGCCAGTAGTATAGCCGGGGGCTACACCTTC; CDR3: CASSIAGGYTF
size: NA; V: TRBV7-4; J: TRBJ2-3; D: TRBD2; DNA: TGTGCCAGCAGGGGGCACATAAGCGGGAGCGGGACAGATACGCAGTATTTT; CDR3: CASRGHISGSGTDTQYF
size: few; V: TRBV5-1; J: TRBJ2-4; D: NA; DNA: TGCGCCAGCAGCTCCCCAGACATCTTGGGCAAAAACATTCAGTACTTC; CDR3: CASSSPDILGKNIQYF
size: NA; V: TRBV6-1; J: TRBJ1-2; D: NA; DNA: TGTGCCAGCACTAAGGGAGGGGACCTCTATGGCTACACCTTC; CDR3: CASTKGGDLYGYTF
size: few; V: TRBV10-3; J: TRBJ1-4; D: NA; DNA: TGTGCCGCCGCCTCGAGGAAGAATGAAAAACTGTTTTTT; CDR3: CAAASRKNEKLFF
size: few; V: TRBV13; J: TRBJ2-1; D: NA; DNA: TGTGCCAGCAGCTTACGGCAGGGGCGAATTTACAATGAGCAGTTCTTC; CDR3: CASSLRQGRIYNEQFF
size: few; V: TRBV7-2; J: TRBJ2-3; D: TRBD2; DNA: TGTGCCAGCAGCTTAGCCAGCGGGAGGGCTTGGGATACGCAGTATTTT; CDR3: CASSLASGRAWDTQYF
size: NA; V: TRBV10-3; J: TRBJ1-5; D: NA; DNA: TGTGCCACCCGCATAGGGTATAGCAATCAGCCCCAGCATTTT; CDR3: CATRIGYSNQPQHF
size: few; V: TRBV6-2/TRBV6-3; J: TRBJ2-1; D: TRBD2; DNA: TGTGCCAGCAGCTTACCGACTAGCCCTGATGAGCAGTTCTTC; CDR3: CASSLPTSPDEQFF